A selection of T cell receptor beta chains follows, all from one sample in a study of vaccination effects on CD4 cells after COVID-19. These receptors have no known antigen. Measured with immunoSEQ multiplex PCR; TCRdb has only the in-frame clones, and not every one. Of approximately 37,000 clones listed, about 70% are singletons. This sample comprised CD4+ T cells from PBMCs cultured without peptide, obtained before COVID-19 vaccination. These receptors all stem from a human donor who received a COVID-19 vaccine. Each CDR3 is given with its conserved first and last residue. The order of the fields is CDR3 length, V gene, clone size, D gene, J gene, CDR3 DNA, CDR3 protein. D genes are given only for firm matches. Where a row states a size, it is once, few, many or the class of an expanded clone; other rows omit it.

length: 14; V: TRBV5-5; size: -; D: -; J: TRBJ1-6; DNA: TGTGCCAGCAGGAGTCCGAGGGATAATTCACCCCTCCACTTT; CDR3: CASRSPRDNSPLHF
length: 15; V: TRBV6-2/TRBV6-3; size: -; D: TRBD1; J: TRBJ2-2; DNA: TGTGCCAGCAGTTACCGGACAGGGAACACCGGGGAGCTGTTTTTT; CDR3: CASSYRTGNTGELFF
length: 13; V: TRBV14; size: -; D: TRBD2; J: TRBJ2-7; DNA: TGTGCCAGCAGCCAAGCATGGGGAGGGGAGCAGTACTTC; CDR3: CASSQAWGGEQYF
length: 16; V: TRBV4-2; size: once; D: -; J: TRBJ2-2; DNA: TGTGCCAGCTCCCCAGGGGGGTTGGCGAACACCGGGGAGCTGTTTTTT; CDR3: CASSPGGLANTGELFF
length: 16; V: TRBV5-1; size: -; D: TRBD1; J: TRBJ2-1; DNA: TGCGCCAGCAGCTTGTCAGGGGGCCTAAGTTACAATGAGCAGTTCTTC; CDR3: CASSLSGGLSYNEQFF
length: 15; V: TRBV14; size: -; D: -; J: TRBJ2-7; DNA: TGTGCCAGCAGCCAAGATGGCAGGAGCTCCTACGAGCAGTACTTC; CDR3: CASSQDGRSSYEQYF
length: 14; V: TRBV4-2; size: -; D: -; J: TRBJ1-1; DNA: TGTGCCAGCAGCCAGGACAGATTTAACACTGAAGCTTTCTTT; CDR3: CASSQDRFNTEAFF
length: 15; V: TRBV2; size: few; D: -; J: TRBJ1-2; DNA: TGTGCCAGCAGTGGAGGGACGGGAACTAACTATGGCTACACCTTC; CDR3: CASSGGTGTNYGYTF
length: 15; V: TRBV2; size: -; D: -; J: TRBJ2-1; DNA: TGTGCCAGCAGTGCGGACAGAATCTCCTACAATGAGCAGTTCTTC; CDR3: CASSADRISYNEQFF
length: 15; V: TRBV4-3; size: -; D: -; J: TRBJ1-1; DNA: TGCGCCAGCAGCCAAGAAATTCACGGGATAGGAATTACTTTCTTT; CDR3: CASSQEIHGIGITFF
length: 16; V: TRBV11-2; size: few; D: -; J: TRBJ2-5; DNA: TGTGCCAGCAGCTTCGACCCTTATGGGCTCCAAGAGACCCAGTACTTC; CDR3: CASSFDPYGLQETQYF
length: 14; V: TRBV19; size: -; D: -; J: TRBJ1-1; DNA: TGTGCCAGTAGTGTGGGACGGCTGAACACTGAAGCTTTCTTT; CDR3: CASSVGRLNTEAFF
length: 15; V: TRBV10-3; size: -; D: -; J: TRBJ1-3; DNA: TGTGCCATCAGTGAGGCTGGAGGACAGGGAAACACCATATATTTT; CDR3: CAISEAGGQGNTIYF
length: 16; V: TRBV10-3; size: once; D: -; J: TRBJ2-2; DNA: TGTGCCATCAGTGGTCAGGTAACAGTGAACACCGGGGAGCTGTTTTTT; CDR3: CAISGQVTVNTGELFF
length: 13; V: TRBV12-3/TRBV12-4; size: -; D: -; J: TRBJ1-5; DNA: TGTGCCAGCAGTAACAACAGGGACCAGCCCCAGCATTTT; CDR3: CASSNNRDQPQHF
length: 15; V: TRBV5-4; size: -; D: TRBD2; J: TRBJ2-5; DNA: TGTGCCAGCAGCTCGGGACTAAAAGGGCTGGAGACCCAGTACTTC; CDR3: CASSSGLKGLETQYF
length: 17; V: TRBV11-3; size: -; D: TRBD2; J: TRBJ2-3; DNA: TGTGCCAGCAGCTTAGGTACTAGCGGGGGCCTCACAGATACGCAGTATTTT; CDR3: CASSLGTSGGLTDTQYF
length: 14; V: TRBV25-1; size: -; D: -; J: TRBJ1-6; DNA: TGTGCCAGCGGCGGACTCTCCTATAATTCACCCCTCCACTTT; CDR3: CASGGLSYNSPLHF
length: 13; V: TRBV6-5; size: once; D: TRBD1; J: TRBJ2-7; DNA: TGTGCCAGCACCGCGGGACAGGCCTACGAGCAGTACTTC; CDR3: CASTAGQAYEQYF
length: 12; V: TRBV6-6; size: -; D: -; J: TRBJ1-1; DNA: TGTGCCAGCAGTTACTCGGGCCGGGGTGCTTTCTTT; CDR3: CASSYSGRGAFF
length: 17; V: TRBV7-8; size: -; D: -; J: TRBJ2-2; DNA: TGTGCCAGCAGCCCCCGGGGGTTATGGGCTAACACCGGGGAGCTGTTTTTT; CDR3: CASSPRGLWANTGELFF
length: 16; V: TRBV7-2; size: -; D: TRBD2; J: TRBJ2-7; DNA: TGTGCCAGCAGCTTAGCTAGCGGGGGGAACTCCTACGAGCAGTACTTC; CDR3: CASSLASGGNSYEQYF
length: 15; V: TRBV6-4; size: few; D: -; J: TRBJ2-1; DNA: TGTGCCAGCAGGAAGGACAGCAACTCCTACAATGAGCAGTTCTTC; CDR3: CASRKDSNSYNEQFF
length: 14; V: TRBV19; size: -; D: -; J: TRBJ2-3; DNA: TGTGCCAGTCGACCCCGGGACGGCACAGATACGCAGTATTTT; CDR3: CASRPRDGTDTQYF
length: 18; V: TRBV11-2; size: -; D: TRBD1; J: TRBJ2-2; DNA: TGTGCCAGCAGCCTCACTTCTTCCGGGACAGGGGCCACCGGGGAGCTGTTTTTT; CDR3: CASSLTSSGTGATGELFF
length: 13; V: TRBV7-2; size: -; D: -; J: TRBJ1-5; DNA: TGTGCCAGCAGCTCCGATTTCAATCAGCCCCAGCATTTT; CDR3: CASSSDFNQPQHF
length: 13; V: TRBV2; size: -; D: -; J: TRBJ2-3; DNA: TGTGCCAGCGGTCAGGAGAGCACAGATACGCAGTATTTT; CDR3: CASGQESTDTQYF
length: 13; V: TRBV5-1; size: -; D: -; J: TRBJ2-5; DNA: TGCGCCAGCAGCACCCTGGGGTACGAGACCCAGTACTTC; CDR3: CASSTLGYETQYF
length: 11; V: TRBV7-9; size: -; D: -; J: TRBJ2-5; DNA: TGTGCCAGCAGCTTAGAGGGGACCCAGTACTTC; CDR3: CASSLEGTQYF
length: 15; V: TRBV10-3; size: -; D: -; J: TRBJ2-7; DNA: TGTGCCACCAAGGTTGCACAGCCGGGGCAATACGAGCAGTACTTC; CDR3: CATKVAQPGQYEQYF
length: 13; V: TRBV20-1; size: -; D: TRBD2; J: TRBJ2-7; DNA: TGCAGTGCTAGTGGGCTAGCGGGAGGCGAGCAGTACTTC; CDR3: CSASGLAGGEQYF
length: 13; V: TRBV3-1/TRBV3-2; size: -; D: TRBD1; J: TRBJ1-2; DNA: TGTGCCAGCAGCCACGACAGGGGGCATGGCTACACCTTC; CDR3: CASSHDRGHGYTF
length: 14; V: TRBV11-3; size: once; D: -; J: TRBJ2-3; DNA: TGTGCCAGCAGCTTAGCGGGGGGCACAGATACGCAGTATTTT; CDR3: CASSLAGGTDTQYF
length: 14; V: TRBV19; size: -; D: -; J: TRBJ1-3; DNA: TGTGCCACGTCAAGGGATGCCTCTGGAAACACCATATATTTT; CDR3: CATSRDASGNTIYF
length: 14; V: TRBV4-2; size: once; D: -; J: TRBJ2-3; DNA: TGTGCCAGCACCCCCGGGACTTTCACAGATACGCAGTATTTT; CDR3: CASTPGTFTDTQYF
length: 11; V: TRBV7-2; size: -; D: -; J: TRBJ2-7; DNA: TGTGCCAGCAGCGGCCGGAGGGAGCAGTACTTC; CDR3: CASSGRREQYF
length: 18; V: TRBV11-2; size: -; D: TRBD1; J: TRBJ2-1; DNA: TGTGCCAGCAGCTTAGACTTCCCCCGGGACAGAATCTACAATGAGCAGTTCTTC; CDR3: CASSLDFPRDRIYNEQFF
length: 17; V: TRBV7-8; size: -; D: -; J: TRBJ1-6; DNA: TGTGCCAGCACCCTTTCTGGCGCGGGGGTTTATAATTCACCCCTCCACTTT; CDR3: CASTLSGAGVYNSPLHF
length: 17; V: TRBV19; size: -; D: TRBD2; J: TRBJ2-5; DNA: TGTGCCAGTAGGAGGGGGACTAGCGGGAGGGCGAGAGAGACCCAGTACTTC; CDR3: CASRRGTSGRARETQYF
length: 11; V: TRBV11-2; size: once; D: -; J: TRBJ2-7; DNA: TGTGCCAGCAGCTTTTCCTACGAGCAGTACTTC; CDR3: CASSFSYEQYF
length: 18; V: TRBV27; size: -; D: -; J: TRBJ1-4; DNA: TGTGCCAGCAGTTTCGGGGGCTCGAAGCGTAAAGGCGATGAAAAACTGTTTTTT; CDR3: CASSFGGSKRKGDEKLFF
length: 15; V: TRBV6-5; size: -; D: -; J: TRBJ2-1; DNA: TGTGCCAGCAGAGGGGCCCGAGGTTCCCACAATGAGCAGTTCTTC; CDR3: CASRGARGSHNEQFF
length: 13; V: TRBV7-3; size: -; D: -; J: TRBJ2-3; DNA: TGTGCCAGCAGCCCCACGCCCCTAGATACGCAGTATTTT; CDR3: CASSPTPLDTQYF
length: 15; V: TRBV28; size: -; D: -; J: TRBJ2-7; DNA: TGTGCCAGCAGTTCCGGACAGCTTTCTACCGACGAGCAGTACTTC; CDR3: CASSSGQLSTDEQYF
length: 16; V: TRBV4-2; size: -; D: TRBD1; J: TRBJ2-1; DNA: TGTGCCAGCAGCCAAGATTTAAGACAGGGGGGGAATGAGCAGTTCTTC; CDR3: CASSQDLRQGGNEQFF